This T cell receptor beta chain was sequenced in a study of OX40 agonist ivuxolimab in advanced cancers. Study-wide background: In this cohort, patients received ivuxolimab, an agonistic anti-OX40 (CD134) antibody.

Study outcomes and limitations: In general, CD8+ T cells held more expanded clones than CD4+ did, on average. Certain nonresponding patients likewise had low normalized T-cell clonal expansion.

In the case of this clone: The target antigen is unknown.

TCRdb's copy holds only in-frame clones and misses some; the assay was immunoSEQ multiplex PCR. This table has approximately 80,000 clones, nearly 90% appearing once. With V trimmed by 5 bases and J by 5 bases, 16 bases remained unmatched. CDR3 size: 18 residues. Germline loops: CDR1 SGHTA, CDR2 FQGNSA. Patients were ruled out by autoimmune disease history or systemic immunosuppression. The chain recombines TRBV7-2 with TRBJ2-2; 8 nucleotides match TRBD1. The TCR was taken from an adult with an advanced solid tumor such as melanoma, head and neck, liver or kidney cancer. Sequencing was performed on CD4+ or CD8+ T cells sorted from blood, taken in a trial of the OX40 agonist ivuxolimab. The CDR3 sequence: CASSEWTGYWEMTGELFF. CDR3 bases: TGTGCCAGCAGCGAGTGGACAGGGTATTGGGAGATGACCGGGGAGCTGTTTTTT.